The 7 T cell receptor beta chains reported below all come from one sample, sequenced in a study of blood T cell repertoires in COVID-19. The method was immunoSEQ multiplex PCR; TCRdb's version includes in-frame clones alone and lacks a portion of them. The sample has roughly 410,000 clones; approximately 90% are singletons. Input material: peripheral blood. These receptors were obtained from a woman in her thirties or forties with COVID-19, enrolled during active disease.

The CDR3: CASSLALGVDTQYF. For the CDR3, the DNA is TGTGCCAGCAGCTTAGCGCTAGGAGTGGATACGCAGTATTTT. The J gene is TRBJ2-3, the V gene TRBV7-2, with D uncertain. The V end was cut by 0 bases, the J end by 6 bases, with 10 bases between. CDR1 is SGHTA, CDR2 FQGNSA, per germline. The CDR3 has 14 amino acids.

The J gene is TRBJ1-1, the V gene TRBV28; 8 bases match TRBD1. Germline trimming cut 7 bases from V and 5 bases from J; bases unmatched to any gene: 9. There are 14 residues in the CDR3. CDR1 is MDHEN and CDR2 is SYDVKM in the germline V gene. For the CDR3, the DNA is TGTGCCAGCACCCGGACAGGGCTGGAAACTGAAGCTTTCTTT. It translates to CASTRTGLETEAFF. Full variable domain (remainder filled in from reference TRBV28 and TRBJ1-1): DVKVTQSSRYLVKRTGEKVFLECVQDMDHENMFWYRQDPGLGLRLIYFSYDVKMKEKGDIPEGYSVSREKKERFSLILESASTNQTSMYLCASTRTGLETEAFFGQGTRLTVV.

V gene TRBV27 combines with J gene TRBJ2-7; TRBD1 matches at 7 bases. This CDR3 has 14 amino acids. Germline trimming cut 4 bases from V and 2 bases from J; bases unmatched to any gene: 5. CDR1 and CDR2 from the germline V gene are MNHEY and SMNVEV (reference sequence). CDR3 residues: CASSSWDRTYEQYF. The CDR3, as DNA: TGTGCCAGCAGTTCTTGGGACAGAACCTACGAGCAGTACTTC.

The rearrangement joins TRBV11-2 to TRBJ2-7, with D uncertain. Trimming pared 1 base from V and 0 bases from J, leaving 7 bases between. The CDR3 spans 14 residues. Germline V lookup: CDR1 SGHAT, CDR2 FQNNGV. This CDR3 is CASSLGRYSYEQYF. CDR3 coding DNA: TGTGCCAGCAGCTTAGGCCGGTACTCCTACGAGCAGTACTTC.

This chain connects TRBV9 to TRBJ2-5, with 11 positions matching TRBD2. CDR3 length: 17 residues. The junction had 7 bases not matched to a gene; V was cut back by 0 bases and J by 3 bases. Germline values: CDR1 SGDLS, CDR2 YYNGEE. As DNA, the CDR3 is TGTGCCAGCAGCGTAGTGGGTAGCGGGGGGGCCAAAGAGACCCAGTACTTC. This gives the protein CASSVVGSGGAKETQYF.

This rearrangement joins TRBV29-1 to TRBJ2-7; 12 positions match TRBD2. CDR3 length: 16 amino acids. Germline CDR1 and CDR2: SQVTM and ANQGSEA. Unmatched junction bases numbered 9, after V lost 6 bases and J lost 0 bases. CDR3 DNA: TGCAGCGTCTTAGGACTAGCGGGACGATCCTCCTACGAGCAGTACTTC. Its protein product is CSVLGLAGRSSYEQYF.

This chain connects TRBV6-2 or TRBV6-3 to TRBJ2-7; no clear D. Germline-derived CDR1 and CDR2 are MNHEY and SVGEGT. The CDR3 is 15 amino acids. V was cut by 2 bases and J by 3 bases, with 14 bases left in between. The CDR3 region has the DNA TGTGCCAGCAGTTACCCGGCTAGGTACATCTACGAGCAGTACTTC. Protein sequence: CASSYPARYIYEQYF.